This T cell receptor beta chain originates from a study of blood T cell repertoires in COVID-19. The assay was immunoSEQ multiplex PCR, and TCRdb's table has in-frame clones only and misses some. This sample has approximately 190,000 clones, with roughly 87% found just once. The TCR sequence derives from a woman aged 40 to 55 with acute or convalescent COVID-19. Sample: peripheral blood.

CDR3 sequence reads: CASSLRVGLAPQETQYF. The CDR3 DNA is TGTGCCAGCAGCTTAAGGGTGGGACTAGCGCCACAAGAGACCCAGTACTTC. This sequence joins TRBV7-7 and TRBJ2-5; 10 bases map to TRBD2. CDR3 size: 17 residues. Germline V gene data show CDR1 as SSHAT and CDR2 as FNYEAQ (reference sequence). With 2 bases clipped from V and 2 bases from J, the junction kept 8 bases outside the gene matches.